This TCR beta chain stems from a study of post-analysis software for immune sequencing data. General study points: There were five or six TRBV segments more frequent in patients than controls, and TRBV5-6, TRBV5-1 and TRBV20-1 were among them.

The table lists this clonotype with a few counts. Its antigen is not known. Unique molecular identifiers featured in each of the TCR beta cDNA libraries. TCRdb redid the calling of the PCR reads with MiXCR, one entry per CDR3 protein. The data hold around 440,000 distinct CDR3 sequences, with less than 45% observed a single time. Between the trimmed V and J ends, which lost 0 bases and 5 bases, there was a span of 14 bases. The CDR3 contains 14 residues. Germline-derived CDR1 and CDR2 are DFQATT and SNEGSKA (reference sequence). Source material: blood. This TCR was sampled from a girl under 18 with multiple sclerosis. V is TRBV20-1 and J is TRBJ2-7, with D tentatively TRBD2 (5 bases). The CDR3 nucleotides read TGCAGTGCTAGAGAGGCGGGTTCGCCCCACGAGCAGTACTTC. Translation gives CSAREAGSPHEQYF.